The 2 T cell receptor beta chains reported below all come from one sample, sequenced in a study of post-analysis software for immune sequencing data. No antigen is known for these receptors. Built from TCR beta cDNA, the libraries had unique molecular identifiers in them. TCRdb re-analysed the PCR reads in MiXCR, keeping a single row per CDR3 protein. This sample carries hundreds of thousands of distinct CDR3 sequences, around 60% of them seen once, and the ten largest clones take around 11%. Notes on the study in general: The study found TRBV5-6, TRBV5-1 and TRBV20-1 among five or six TRBV segments more frequent in patients than controls.

Sequences were obtained from blood. These receptors originate from a girl under 10 years old with multiple sclerosis.

This chain connects TRBV20-1 to TRBJ1-1; D not resolved. V was pared by 2 bases and J by 3 bases, with 16 bases between. Germline CDR1 is DFQATT and CDR2 is SNEGSKA (reference sequence). The CDR3 is 15 amino acids. CDR3 in DNA: TGCAGTGCTAGAACGGTGGCACGCCTATACACTGAAGCTTTCTTT. Translating gives CSARTVARLYTEAFF.

This clonotype was seen just once. This chain links TRBV18 with TRBJ2-7; 7 nucleotides line up with TRBD1. From germline, CDR1 is KGHSH and CDR2 LQKENI. V was pared by 4 bases and J by 6 bases, with 3 bases of the junction left unmatched. CDR3 length equals 12 residues. Here the CDR3 reads CASSRDSTEQYF. The DNA of the CDR3 is TGTGCCAGCTCACGGGACAGTACCGAGCAGTACTTC.